These 14 T cell receptor beta chains were sequenced from one sample in a study of CD8+ T cells in alopecia areata. Isolated RNA was reverse transcribed into cDNA used as the sequencing template. The method was immunoSEQ multiplex PCR; TCRdb's version includes in-frame clones alone and lacks a portion of them. The sample includes some 180,000 clones, roughly 60% of them seen just once. This specimen was CD4+ T cells sorted from blood, taken at week 0. The receptors were gathered from a human donor with alopecia areata.

The rearrangement uses TRBV29-1 and TRBJ2-3; 12 bases agree with TRBD2. Germline loops: CDR1 SQVTM, CDR2 ANQGSEA. The CDR3 has 14 amino acids. Unmatched junction bases numbered 3, after V lost 4 bases and J lost 4 bases. CDR3 protein: CSVGTSGAPDTQYF. The DNA for the CDR3 is TGCAGCGTTGGGACTAGCGGGGCCCCAGATACGCAGTATTTT.

The chain uses TRBV2 and TRBJ2-7, with D hard to call. Germline loops: CDR1 SNHLY, CDR2 FYNNEI. This CDR3 comprises 12 residues. V lost 3 bases to trimming and J lost 2 bases, with 5 bases between them. The CDR3 here is CASSDGPYEQYF. CDR3 nucleotide sequence: TGTGCCAGCAGTGATGGTCCCTACGAGCAGTACTTC.

V gene TRBV29-1 combines with J gene TRBJ2-5, with D perhaps matching TRBD1 (6 bases). The germline V gene has CDR1 SQVTM and CDR2 ANQGSEA. CDR3 size: 13 residues. V was shortened by 7 bases and J by 0 bases, with 12 bases between the two germline ends. The chain's CDR3 is CSANTGYQETQYF. For the CDR3, the DNA is TGCAGCGCAAATACAGGGTACCAAGAGACCCAGTACTTC.

This clone was detected only once. The CDR3 DNA reads as TGTGCCAGCAGCGTAGATCCTAGGTCGAACACCGGGGAGCTGTTTTTT. This sequence encodes CASSVDPRSNTGELFF. The chain joins TRBV9 to TRBJ2-2; D call uncertain. V lost 0 bases and J 0 bases, leaving 9 bases between the germline ends. Germline V gives CDR1 SGDLS, CDR2 YYNGEE. The CDR3 length is 16 residues.

This sequence joins TRBV5-1 and TRBJ1-2; no reliable D call. Trimming removed 9 bases at V and 7 bases at J, with 13 bases between. Germline assignment: CDR1 SGHRS and CDR2 YFSETQ. This CDR3 is 11 amino acids long. The CDR3 region is CATPSGSGYTF. As DNA, the CDR3 is TGCGCCACCCCTTCGGGGTCTGGCTACACCTTC.

The gene calls are TRBV7-8 and TRBJ2-2; no reliable D call. There are 15 residues in the CDR3. V lost 1 base, J lost 7 bases, and 13 bases lay in between. The germline CDR1 and CDR2 sequences are SGHVS and FQNEAQ. The CDR3 region has the DNA TGTGCCAGCAGCTTAGATTACAGACAACACGGGGAGCTGTTTTTT. Translating gives CASSLDYRQHGELFF.

The chain carries TRBV9 and TRBJ1-1; D unclear. The length of the CDR3 is 14 residues. Trimming removed 0 bases at V and 6 bases at J, with 12 bases between. The germline CDR1 and CDR2 sequences are SGDLS and YYNGEE. This CDR3 is CASSVGAQSAEAFF. In DNA, the CDR3 is TGTGCCAGCAGCGTAGGGGCCCAGTCAGCTGAAGCTTTCTTT.

This clone occurred a few times. The gene calls are TRBV4-1 and TRBJ2-6; D remains unclear. Germline assignment: CDR1 MGHRA and CDR2 YSYEKL. This CDR3 spans 17 amino acids. V lost 0 bases and J lost 4, with 13 bases in between. CDR3 bases: TGCGCCAGCAGCCAAGATCACAGATCATCCGGGGCCAACGTCCTGACTTTC. Its translation: CASSQDHRSSGANVLTF.

The J gene is TRBJ2-2, the V gene TRBV6-5; D tentatively fits TRBD1 or TRBD2 (5 bases each). There are 15 residues in the CDR3. Germline values: CDR1 MNHEY, CDR2 SVGAGI. V lost 8 bases to trimming and J lost 0 bases, with 13 bases between them. The CDR3 coding sequence is TGTGCCAGCGGACCCGGGACGGCGAACACCGGGGAGCTGTTTTTT. Translation gives CASGPGTANTGELFF.

The gene calls are TRBV5-1 and TRBJ1-1, with D maybe TRBD1 (6 bases). Trimming took off 3 bases at V and 1 base at J, with 10 bases between the two ends. The length of the CDR3 is 14 residues. Germline values: CDR1 SGHRS, CDR2 YFSETQ. The chain's CDR3 is CASSSMTGNTEAFF. The CDR3, as DNA: TGCGCCAGCAGCTCGATGACAGGGAACACTGAAGCTTTCTTT.

This clone has a single count. The rearrangement joins TRBV30 to TRBJ1-6; TRBD1 might be the D (5 bases). V gave up 3 bases and J gave up 10 bases, with 16 bases separating them. Germline V gene data show CDR1 as GTSNPN and CDR2 as SVGIG (reference sequence). This CDR3 comprises 14 residues. DNA for the CDR3: TGTGCCTGGAGGGGGGGTTCTGAGGTCTCACCCCTCCACTTT. Residues: CAWRGGSEVSPLHF.

V gene TRBV27 combines with J gene TRBJ1-5; D possibly corresponds to TRBD1 (6 bases). The CDR3 length is 17 residues. Trimming pared 6 bases from V and 8 bases from J, leaving 26 bases between. Germline CDR1 MNHEY, CDR2 SMNVEV (reference sequence). The CDR3 here is CASSPFARGMHVEPQHF. The CDR3 coding sequence is TGTGCCAGCAGCCCCTTCGCCAGGGGCATGCATGTTGAGCCCCAGCATTTT.

The chain uses TRBV30 and TRBJ2-5; perhaps TRBD2 as D (6 bases). Deletions cut 3 bases from V and 2 bases from J, with 13 bases between. The CDR3 contains 14 residues. CDR1 GTSNPN and CDR2 SVGIG come from the germline V gene (reference sequence). The CDR3 protein is CAWSGGVIQETQYF. Here the CDR3 DNA reads TGTGCCTGGAGCGGGGGAGTAATTCAAGAGACCCAGTACTTC.

V is TRBV27 and J is TRBJ2-4; D is ambiguous. This CDR3 has 14 amino acids. Germline CDR1 reads MNHEY; CDR2 reads SMNVEV (reference sequence). Trimming took off 5 bases at V and 8 bases at J, with 16 bases between the two ends. The CDR3 DNA is TGTGCCAGCAGTCGTGGGCCGGCGGCGGACATTCAGTACTTC. Its translation: CASSRGPAADIQYF.